These T cell receptor beta chains were read from a single sample in a study of blood T cell repertoires in COVID-19. The assay was immunoSEQ multiplex PCR, and TCRdb's table has in-frame clones only and misses some. The sample holds nearly 110,000 clones; about 89% are singletons and the top ten take 4.9%. The sequenced sample was peripheral blood. All receptors come from a man aged 40-55 years with active or convalescent COVID-19. CDR3s include the opening cysteine and the closing phenylalanine or tryptophan. The D gene is left open where the match is weak. Clone size is given for some rows only: seen once, a few or many times, or a class if the clone is expanded.

TRBD1	TRBV11-2	few	TRBJ1-4	TGTGCCAGCAGCCCGGGACAGGGGTTGCGAAAACTGTTTTTT	CASSPGQGLRKLFF
TRBD1	TRBV6-2/TRBV6-3	.	TRBJ2-2	TGTGCCAGCAGTTACCCCACAGGGGCCGGCACCGGGGAGCTGTTTTTT	CASSYPTGAGTGELFF
.	TRBV11-2	.	TRBJ2-7	TGTGCCAGCAGCTCCCGACAGGCCTACGAGCAGTACTTC	CASSSRQAYEQYF
TRBD1	TRBV7-9	.	TRBJ2-7	TGTGCCAGCAGCTTATATAGAGGGGGCGCGGACGAGCAGTACTTC	CASSLYRGGADEQYF
TRBD1	TRBV11-2	.	TRBJ1-3	TGTGCCAGCACCGGACAGGGTCTCAGAAACACCATATATTTT	CASTGQGLRNTIYF
TRBD2	TRBV19	.	TRBJ2-2	TGTGCCAGTAGTATCGGGGGGGGCACCGGGGAGCTGTTTTTT	CASSIGGGTGELFF
.	TRBV7-2	.	TRBJ1-2	TGTGCCAGCAGCATTGACAGCCTCTATGGCTACACCTTC	CASSIDSLYGYTF
.	TRBV18	once	TRBJ1-2	TGTGCCAGCTCACCACCTTTGGAGCGGCCAGTTCTTTCGGGCTACACCTTC	CASSPPLERPVLSGYTF
.	TRBV11-2	.	TRBJ2-7	TGTGCCAGCAGCTTATACCTATTCGAGCAGTACTTC	CASSLYLFEQYF
.	TRBV2	.	TRBJ2-2	TGTGCCAGCAGCCGGGCGAACACCGGGGAGCTGTTTTTT	CASSRANTGELFF
.	TRBV4-2	.	TRBJ2-7	TGTGCCAGCAGCCAAGACAGGGCAGATGACGAGCAGTACTTC	CASSQDRADDEQYF
.	TRBV29-1	once	TRBJ2-1	TGCAGCGTTGTGGCTAGTTCCTACAATGAGCAGTTCTTC	CSVVASSYNEQFF
.	TRBV30	.	TRBJ2-2	TGTGCCTGGAGTTCGGGTTTGGCCGGGGAGCTGTTTTTT	CAWSSGLAGELFF
.	TRBV6-5	few	TRBJ1-2	TGTGCCAGCAGTTACGAGAGCCAGGGAAGGTATGGCTACACCTTC	CASSYESQGRYGYTF
.	TRBV7-3	.	TRBJ2-7	TGTGCCAGCAGCTTAGCAGGGCCCTACGAGCAGTACTTC	CASSLAGPYEQYF
.	TRBV5-1	.	TRBJ2-1	TGCGCCAGCAGCCAACCACCGGGGGTTGAGCAGTTCTTC	CASSQPPGVEQFF
TRBD2	TRBV28	.	TRBJ2-3	TGTGCCAGCAGTTTAATGTCCAGCGGGAGCAGGAGGACGCAGTATTTT	CASSLMSSGSRRTQYF
.	TRBV3-1/TRBV3-2	.	TRBJ2-2	TGTGCCAGCAGCCAAGATGTAGCCGGGGAGCTGTTTTTT	CASSQDVAGELFF